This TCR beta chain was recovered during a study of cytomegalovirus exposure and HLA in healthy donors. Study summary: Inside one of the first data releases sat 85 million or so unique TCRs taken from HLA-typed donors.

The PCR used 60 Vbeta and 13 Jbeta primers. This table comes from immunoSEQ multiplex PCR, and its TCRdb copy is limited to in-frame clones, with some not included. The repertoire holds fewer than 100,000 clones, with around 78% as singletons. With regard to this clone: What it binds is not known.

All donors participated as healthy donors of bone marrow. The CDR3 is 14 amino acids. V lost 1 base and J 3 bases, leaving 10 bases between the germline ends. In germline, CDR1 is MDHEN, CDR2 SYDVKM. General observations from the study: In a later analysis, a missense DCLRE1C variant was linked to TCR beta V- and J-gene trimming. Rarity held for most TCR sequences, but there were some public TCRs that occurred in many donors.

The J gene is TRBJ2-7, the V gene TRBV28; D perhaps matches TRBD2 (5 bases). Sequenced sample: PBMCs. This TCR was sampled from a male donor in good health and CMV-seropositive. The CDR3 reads CASSLYRGSYEQYF. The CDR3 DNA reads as TGTGCCAGCAGTTTATATCGGGGAAGCTACGAGCAGTACTTC.